Following are 22 T cell receptor beta chains from one sample sequenced in a study of shared clonotypes between healthy human individuals. Measured with immunoSEQ multiplex PCR; TCRdb has only the in-frame clones, and not every one. The table shows just over 2,000,000 clones, with 90% to 95% occurring only once. Sequenced: naive CD4+ T cells sorted from blood. Indicated subset: CD45RA+ positively selected. These receptors were collected from a man younger than 35 in good health.

In regard to this clone: A read error may account for a junction end that differs from germline. The sample holds other DNA sequences that translate to the same CDR3. The chain is built from TRBV6-5 and TRBJ2-5, with D unresolved. Germline CDR1 reads MNHEY; CDR2 reads SVGAGI. This CDR3 has 15 residues. The CDR3 DNA is TGCGCCAGCAGTTACTCGAACGCACGACTAGAGACCCAGTACTTC. It yields the protein CASSYSNARLETQYF.

J is TRBJ1-2 and V is TRBV11-2; D ambiguous. The V and J ends lost 3 bases and 4 bases respectively, with 9 bases between them. The CDR3 length is 13 residues. Germline-derived CDR1 and CDR2 are SGHAT and FQNNGV. CDR3 DNA: TGTGCCAGCAGCTTGGACTGGGGCTATGGCTACACCTTC. This gives the protein CASSLDWGYGYTF.

This chain uses TRBV6-5 with TRBJ1-6; TRBD1 might be the D (6 bases). Trimming left V 4 bases short and J 6 bases short, with 10 bases between. CDR1 is MNHEY, CDR2 SVGAGI, per germline. This CDR3 region has 14 residues. The CDR3, as DNA: TGTGCCAGCAGTTTTACAGGGTCTAATTCACCCCTCCACTTT. It yields the protein CASSFTGSNSPLHF.

The rearrangement uses TRBV7-8 and TRBJ1-6; 8 nucleotides align to TRBD1. The V segment lost 1 base and the J segment 5 bases; nucleotides outside the gene matches: 4. The CDR3 is 16 residues long. In germline, CDR1 is SGHVS, CDR2 FQNEAQ. The CDR3 here is CASSLGQGLDNSPLHF. In DNA form, the CDR3 reads TGTGCCAGCAGCTTAGGACAGGGGTTGGATAATTCACCCCTCCACTTT. The full variable domain, rest sourced from reference TRBV7-8 and TRBJ1-6, is GAGVSQSPRYKVAKRGQDVALRCDPISGHVSLFWYQQALGQGPEFLTYFQNEAQLDKSGLPSDRFFAERPEGSVSTLKIQRTQQEDSAVYLCASSLGQGLDNSPLHFGNGTRLTVT.

The V and J genes are TRBV7-2 and TRBJ2-1, with D unclear. Trimming shortened V by 5 bases and J by 7 bases, and 9 bases separated the two germline ends. Germline V gene lookup returns CDR1 SGHTA and CDR2 FQGNSA. This CDR3 comprises 12 residues. CDR3 protein: CASSLNANEQFF. As DNA, the CDR3 is TGTGCCAGCAGCCTTAATGCGAATGAGCAGTTCTTC.

V gene TRBV9 combines with J gene TRBJ2-7, with D perhaps matching TRBD2 (6 bases). The ends were cut back, 4 bases at V and 2 bases at J, with 13 bases in the middle. This CDR3 spans 14 amino acids. CDR1 SGDLS and CDR2 YYNGEE come from the germline V gene. Here the CDR3 reads CASSRGLLAYEQYF. In DNA, the CDR3 is TGTGCCAGCAGCCGGGGACTGCTCGCCTACGAGCAGTACTTC. The full variable domain, completed using reference TRBV9 and TRBJ2-7, is DSGVTQTPKHLITATGQRVTLRCSPRSGDLSVYWYQQSLDQGLQFLIQYYNGEERAKGNILERFSAQQFPDLHSELNLSSLELGDSALYFCASSRGLLAYEQYFGPGTRLTVT.

Comment on this clone: Since a much larger clone is just one base distant, this may be a read error. The sample holds other DNA sequences that translate to the same CDR3. The gene calls are TRBV30 and TRBJ1-2; 7 nucleotides align to TRBD1. Germline trimming cut 2 bases from V and 11 bases from J; bases unmatched to any gene: 14. The CDR3 loop spans 14 amino acids. Per the germline V gene, CDR1 is GTSNPN and CDR2 is SVGIG (reference sequence). DNA of the CDR3: TGTGCCTGGAGTATGACGCAGCAGGGGGGGAGGTACACCTTC. Protein sequence: CAWSMTQQGGRYTF.

The chain employs TRBV19 and TRBJ2-3; the D gene is possibly TRBD2 (6 bases). V was cut by 6 bases and J by 0 bases, with 19 bases left in between. Germline CDR1 LNHDA, CDR2 SQIVND (reference sequence). CDR3 length: 17 amino acids. In DNA form, the CDR3 reads TGTGCCAGTAGCAGCCGGGGGAAGGCCACTAGCACAGATACGCAGTATTTT. This translates into CASSSRGKATSTDTQYF.

This rearrangement joins TRBV5-1 to TRBJ1-3; no clear D. Germline loops: CDR1 SGHRS, CDR2 YFSETQ. V was shortened by 2 bases and J by 0 bases, with 9 bases between the two germline ends. The CDR3 runs to 15 residues. The CDR3 DNA reads TGCGCCAGCAGCTTAAACGGCGACTCTGGAAACACCATATATTTT. Its translation is CASSLNGDSGNTIYF.

The gene calls are TRBV5-1 and TRBJ2-1; D is uncertain. V lost 4 bases, J lost 8 bases, and 10 bases lay in between. The V gene's germline CDR1 is SGHRS and CDR2 YFSETQ. This CDR3 has 12 amino acids. The chain's CDR3 is CASSGVRDEQFF. The CDR3 DNA is TGCGCCAGCAGCGGGGTAAGGGATGAGCAGTTCTTC.

The V and J genes are TRBV5-4 and TRBJ2-5; D gene uncertain. The CDR3 is made up of 15 amino acids. Between the trimmed V and J ends, which lost 4 bases and 2 bases, there was a span of 15 bases. Germline V lookup: CDR1 SGHNT, CDR2 YYREEE (reference sequence). The CDR3: CASSARLGLQETQYF. As DNA, the CDR3 is TGTGCCAGCAGCGCACGACTCGGGCTACAAGAGACCCAGTACTTC.

This sequence joins TRBV10-3 and TRBJ2-3, with D tentatively TRBD2 (6 bases). Germline CDR1 ENHRY, CDR2 SYGVKD. V was shortened by 0 bases and J by 2 bases, with 12 bases between the two germline ends. This CDR3 has 16 residues. This CDR3 is CAISESLGGNTDTQYF. Written as DNA, the CDR3 is TGTGCCATCAGTGAGTCCTTGGGAGGCAACACAGATACGCAGTATTTT.

The rearrangement uses TRBV28 and TRBJ2-5; 9 positions agree with TRBD2. Looked up from germline, CDR1 is MDHEN and CDR2 is SYDVKM. The CDR3 contains 19 residues. The J segment lost 1 base and the V segment lost 6 bases, leaving 18 bases of the junction unmatched. The CDR3 coding sequence is TGTGCCAGCAGCCCCCTACTAGCGTCACTAGCGGGTACCCAAGAGACCCAGTACTTC. Amino acids: CASSPLLASLAGTQETQYF.

V is TRBV10-3 and J is TRBJ1-4; TRBD1 might be the D (5 bases). This CDR3 region has 13 residues. The germline V gene has CDR1 ENHRY and CDR2 SYGVKD. The V end was cut by 8 bases, the J end by 6 bases, with 13 bases between. The DNA for the CDR3 is TGTGCCATCCAGGCAGGGAAGGATGAAAAACTGTTTTTT. Its translation: CAIQAGKDEKLFF.

The J gene is TRBJ2-1, the V gene TRBV7-6, with 7 bases aligning to TRBD1. From germline, CDR1 is SGHVS and CDR2 FNYEAQ. The CDR3 loop spans 15 amino acids. The V gene end was trimmed by 6 bases and the J gene end by 7 bases; junction bases not matched to a gene: 12. The CDR3 sequence: CASSRTGDPGNEQFF. CDR3 DNA sequence: TGTGCCAGCAGTCGAACAGGGGACCCGGGGAATGAGCAGTTCTTC.

This clone appeared a single time. The chain employs TRBV5-4 and TRBJ2-5; 12 bases align to TRBD2. V was pared by 4 bases and J by 1 base, with 2 bases of the junction left unmatched. This CDR3 contains 15 residues. Germline CDR1 reads SGHNT; CDR2 reads YYREEE (reference sequence). The CDR3 sequence: CASSQTSGGQETQYF. CDR3 nucleotides: TGTGCCAGCAGCCAGACTAGCGGGGGCCAAGAGACCCAGTACTTC.

This clone turned up a few times. The sample has other DNA sequences that encode this CDR3 too. The chain uses TRBV4-3 and TRBJ2-6; either TRBD1 or TRBD2 may supply D (5 bases each). CDR1 and CDR2 from the germline V gene are LGHNA and YSLEER. The length of the CDR3 is 16 residues. V gave up 0 bases and J gave up 2 bases, with 8 bases separating them. The CDR3 DNA is TGCGCCAGCAGCCAAGATCGGGGACCTGGGGCCAACGTCCTGACTTTC. This translates into CASSQDRGPGANVLTF.

This clone was seen a few times. The V gene is TRBV18, the J gene TRBJ1-1, with a possible D match to TRBD1 (5 bases). This CDR3 contains 13 residues. The germline gives CDR1 KGHSH, CDR2 LQKENI. V lost 2 bases, J lost 4 bases, and 8 bases lay in between. The CDR3 DNA reads as TGTGCCAGCTCACCAATGGGGGGCACTGAAGCTTTCTTT. Its protein is CASSPMGGTEAFF.

This clone appeared many times. Other DNA sequences in the sample encode the same CDR3. The gene calls are TRBV11-3 and TRBJ1-3, with 9 nucleotides matching TRBD1. The CDR3 has 13 residues. The germline CDR1 and CDR2 sequences are SGHNT and YENEEA. The ends lost 5 bases at V and 7 bases at J; junction bases unmatched: 3. CDR3 in amino acids: CASSPTGGNTIYF. The DNA of the CDR3 is TGTGCCAGCAGCCCGACAGGGGGGAACACCATATATTTT. The full variable domain, completed using reference TRBV11-3 and TRBJ1-3, is EAGVVQSPRYKIIEKKQPVAFWCNPISGHNTLYWYLQNLGQGPELLIRYENEEAVDDSQLPKDRFSAERLKGVDSTLKIQPAELGDSAVYLCASSPTGGNTIYFGEGSWLTVV.

The rearrangement uses TRBV5-1 and TRBJ2-5; TRBD1 matches 12 bases. The CDR3 loop spans 16 amino acids. With 2 bases clipped from V and 3 bases from J, the junction kept 5 bases outside the gene matches. Germline assignment: CDR1 SGHRS and CDR2 YFSETQ. CDR3 bases: TGCGCCAGCAGCTTAACCGGGACAGGGGGCAAAGAGACCCAGTACTTC. It specifies CASSLTGTGGKETQYF.

The chain carries TRBV6-6 and TRBJ1-1, with D tentatively TRBD1 (5 bases). Germline CDR1 is MNHNY and CDR2 is SVGAGI (reference sequence). The CDR3 is 15 residues long. V shed 2 bases and J shed 0 bases, with 10 bases lying between them. The CDR3 nucleotides are TGTGCCAGCAGTTACAGGTCAGGGTTGAACACTGAAGCTTTCTTT. This codes for CASSYRSGLNTEAFF.

The J gene is TRBJ2-7, the V gene TRBV6-6; the match to TRBD1 covers 7 bases. Germline trimming cut 2 bases from V and 1 base from J; bases unmatched to any gene: 5. This CDR3 contains 15 residues. Germline-derived CDR1 and CDR2 are MNHNY and SVGAGI (reference sequence). CDR3 sequence reads: CASSYGSTGSYEQYF. As DNA, the CDR3 is TGTGCCAGCAGTTACGGCTCGACAGGGTCCTACGAGCAGTACTTC.